One sample yielded the 13 T cell receptor beta chains listed below, sequenced in a study of control samples from healthy donors and cancer patients. Only in-frame clones appear in the TCRdb table, and some are missing; sequencing was by immunoSEQ multiplex PCR. The profile shows under 85,000 clones, approximately 94% of them singletons. The sequenced sample was PBMCs. The receptor source for this set is a woman aged 40 to 50 with lung cancer.

The chain has TRBV5-1 and TRBJ2-7; the D is unclear. This CDR3 comprises 13 residues. Germline CDR1 is SGHRS and CDR2 is YFSETQ. The V end was cut by 0 bases, the J end by 2 bases, with 6 bases between. DNA of the CDR3: TGCGCCAGCAGCTTGGACAGAGCCTACGAGCAGTACTTC. It encodes CASSLDRAYEQYF.

The chain combines TRBV14 with TRBJ2-1; 14 nucleotides match TRBD2. This CDR3 comprises 20 residues. J lost 3 bases, V lost 0 bases, and 10 bases had no gene match. From germline, CDR1 is SGHDN and CDR2 FVKESK. Written as DNA, the CDR3 is TGTGCCAGCAGCCAAGATTTCGTCCGGACTAGCGGGGGGAACTACAATGAGCAGTTCTTC. This encodes CASSQDFVRTSGGNYNEQFF. Full variable domain (remainder filled in from reference TRBV14 and TRBJ2-1): EAGVTQFPSHSVIEKGQTVTLRCDPISGHDNLYWYRRVMGKEIKFLLHFVKESKQDESGMPNNRFLAERTGGTYSTLKVQPAELEDSGVYFCASSQDFVRTSGGNYNEQFFGPGTRLTVL.

This chain links TRBV5-5 with TRBJ1-5, with 7 bases lining up with TRBD1. Germline values: CDR1 SGHKS, CDR2 YYEKEE (reference sequence). CDR3 length: 13 residues. V dropped 0 bases and J dropped 8; count of bases not matched to a gene: 2. The CDR3 DNA reads TGTGCCAGCAGCTTGGTCAGGGGGGAGCCCCAGCATTTT. Amino acids: CASSLVRGEPQHF.

The genes are TRBV7-6 and TRBJ2-1, with 11 bases identical to TRBD1. This CDR3 is built from 15 residues. Germline CDR1 is SGHVS and CDR2 is FNYEAQ. V trimming: 5 bases; J trimming: 7 bases; junction bases outside the gene matches: 7. The CDR3 loop is CASSHRDRGDNEQFF. The CDR3 DNA follows: TGTGCCAGCAGCCACCGGGACAGGGGGGATAATGAGCAGTTCTTC.

A note on this clone: Other DNA sequences in this specimen translate into the identical CDR3. J is TRBJ2-5 and V is TRBV3-1 (or the pseudogene TRBV3-2); D is undetermined. Trimming removed 2 bases at V and 5 bases at J, with 3 bases between. This CDR3 comprises 11 residues. CDR1 and CDR2 from the germline V gene are LGHDT and YNNKEL (reference sequence). The CDR3 is CASSQLETQYF. CDR3 nucleotides: TGTGCCAGCAGCCAACTGGAGACCCAGTACTTC.

The chain couples TRBV5-1 to TRBJ1-4; TRBD1 is a possible D gene (5 bases). The CDR3 runs 13 residues. Germline CDR1 is SGHRS and CDR2 is YFSETQ. Trimming removed 4 bases from V and 3 bases from J, with 7 bases in between. CDR3 nucleotides: TGCGCCAGCAGCCCGGGGGCTAATGAAAAACTGTTTTTT. Translated, it gives CASSPGANEKLFF.

This chain connects TRBV6-5 to TRBJ2-3; either TRBD1 or TRBD2 may fit D (5 bases each). V was pared by 8 bases and J by 0 bases, with 15 bases between. CDR1 and CDR2 (germline): MNHEY, SVGAGI. This CDR3 contains 15 residues. The CDR3 region is CASGHRTSSTDTQYF. The DNA for the CDR3 is TGTGCCAGCGGTCACAGGACTTCTAGCACAGATACGCAGTATTTT.

This clone has a single count. The chain employs TRBV10-2 and TRBJ1-3, with TRBD1 as a possible D gene (5 bases). This CDR3 is 15 amino acids long. The ends were cut back, 5 bases at V and 1 base at J, with 12 bases in the middle. The germline CDR1 and CDR2 sequences are WSHSY and SAAADI. In DNA form, the CDR3 reads TGCGCCAGCAGTACCGGGACGGTATCTGGAAACACCATATATTTT. Translating it yields CASSTGTVSGNTIYF.

This rearrangement joins TRBV6-6 to TRBJ1-1; D call uncertain. Germline lookup yields CDR1 MNHNY and CDR2 SVGAGI (reference sequence). CDR3 length: 13 amino acids. The V end was cut by 5 bases, the J end by 0 bases, with 7 bases between. The CDR3 bases are TGTGCCAGCAGTCCCCTTATGAACACTGAAGCTTTCTTT. Its protein product is CASSPLMNTEAFF.

The V and J genes are TRBV6-1 and TRBJ1-1; D not certain. Trimming shortened V by 1 base and J by 5 bases, and 11 bases separated the two germline ends. Germline lookup yields CDR1 MNHNS and CDR2 SASEGT. There are 14 residues in the CDR3. CDR3 in amino acids: CASSEGREGTEAFF. CDR3 in DNA: TGTGCCAGCAGTGAAGGACGGGAAGGGACTGAAGCTTTCTTT.

This chain connects TRBV10-3 to TRBJ1-1, with D maybe TRBD1 (6 bases). V was shortened by 6 bases and J by 8 bases, with 19 bases between the two germline ends. CDR1 is ENHRY and CDR2 is SYGVKD in the germline V gene. This CDR3 has 14 amino acids. The CDR3 here is CAISRTTGTEEAFF. The CDR3 nucleotides are TGTGCCATCAGCCGAACTACAGGGACCGAGGAAGCTTTCTTT.

This clone was recorded once. V and J are TRBV7-6 and TRBJ2-7; the D call may be TRBD1 or TRBD2 (6 bases each). The CDR3 extends over 17 amino acids. V was shortened by 5 bases and J by 3 bases, with 23 bases between the two germline ends. Germline V gene sequence: CDR1 SGHVS, CDR2 FNYEAQ. The CDR3 sequence: CASSPQPRGDSRYEQYF. The CDR3 coding sequence is TGTGCCAGCAGCCCCCAACCAAGGGGGGACTCCCGCTACGAGCAGTACTTC.

The J gene is TRBJ2-7, the V gene TRBV30; 7 bases map to TRBD1. The CDR3 runs to 16 residues. J lost 2 bases, V lost 0 bases, and 10 bases had no gene match. Germline values: CDR1 GTSNPN, CDR2 SVGIG (reference sequence). CDR3 DNA: TGTGCCTGGAGTGTACTGCTGACAGGGCCAGCCTACGAGCAGTACTTC. Protein sequence: CAWSVLLTGPAYEQYF. Drawing the rest from reference TRBV30 and TRBJ2-7, the complete variable domain is SQTIHQWPATLVQPVGSPLSLECTVEGTSNPNLYWYRQAAGRGLQLLFYSVGIGQISSEVPQNLSASRPQDRQFILSSKKLLLSDSGFYLCAWSVLLTGPAYEQYFGPGTRLTVT.